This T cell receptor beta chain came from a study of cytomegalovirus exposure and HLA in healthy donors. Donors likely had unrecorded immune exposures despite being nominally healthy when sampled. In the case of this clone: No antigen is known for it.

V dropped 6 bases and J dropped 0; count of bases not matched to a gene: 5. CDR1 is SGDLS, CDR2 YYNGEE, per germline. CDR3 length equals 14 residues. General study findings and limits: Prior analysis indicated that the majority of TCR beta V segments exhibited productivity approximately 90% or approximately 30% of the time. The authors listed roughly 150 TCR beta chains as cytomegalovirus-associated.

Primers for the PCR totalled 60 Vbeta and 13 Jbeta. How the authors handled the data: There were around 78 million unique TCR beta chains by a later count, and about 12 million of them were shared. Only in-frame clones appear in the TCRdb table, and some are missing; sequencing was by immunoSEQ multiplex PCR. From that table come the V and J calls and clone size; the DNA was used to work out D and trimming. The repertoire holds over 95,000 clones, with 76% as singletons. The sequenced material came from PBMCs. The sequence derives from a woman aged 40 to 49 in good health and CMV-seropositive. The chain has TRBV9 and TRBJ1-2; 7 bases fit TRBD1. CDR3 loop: CASTRDRPNYGYTF. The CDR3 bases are TGTGCCAGCACTCGGGACAGACCTAACTATGGCTACACCTTC. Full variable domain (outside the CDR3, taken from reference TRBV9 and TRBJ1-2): DSGVTQTPKHLITATGQRVTLRCSPRSGDLSVYWYQQSLDQGLQFLIQYYNGEERAKGNILERFSAQQFPDLHSELNLSSLELGDSALYFCASTRDRPNYGYTFGSGTRLTVV.